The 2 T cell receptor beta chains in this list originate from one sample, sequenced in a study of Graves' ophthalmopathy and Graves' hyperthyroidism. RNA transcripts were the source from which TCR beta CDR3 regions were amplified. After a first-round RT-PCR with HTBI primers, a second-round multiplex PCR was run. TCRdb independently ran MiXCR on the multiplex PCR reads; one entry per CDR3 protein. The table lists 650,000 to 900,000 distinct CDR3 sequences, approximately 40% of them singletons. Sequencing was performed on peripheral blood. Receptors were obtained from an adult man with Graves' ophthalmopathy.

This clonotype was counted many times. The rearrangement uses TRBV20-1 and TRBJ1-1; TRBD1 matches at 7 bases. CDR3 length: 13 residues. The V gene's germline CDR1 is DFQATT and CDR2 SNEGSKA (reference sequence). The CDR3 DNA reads TGCATCGTACAGACAGGGAGGGACACTGAAGCTTTCTTT. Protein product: CIVQTGRDTEAFF.

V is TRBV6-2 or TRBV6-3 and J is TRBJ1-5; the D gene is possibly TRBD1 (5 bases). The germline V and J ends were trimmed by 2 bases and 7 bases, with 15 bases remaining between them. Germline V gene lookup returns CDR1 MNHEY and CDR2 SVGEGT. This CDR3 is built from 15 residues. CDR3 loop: CASSYVGGPAQPQHF. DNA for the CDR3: TGTGCCAGCAGTTACGTGGGGGGACCTGCCCAGCCCCAGCATTTT.